This T cell receptor (beta chain) was profiled in a study of Ad26.COV2.S vaccination and SARS-CoV-2 variants. Noted treatment: about 20 received Ad26.COV2.S at low or high dose, single or two shots; several received placebo; per-sample allocation not given. The study sampled participants on day 63 after the first vaccine or placebo injection. Germline V gene lookup returns CDR1 SEHNR and CDR2 FQNEAQ (reference sequence). The V end was cut by 0 bases, the J end by 12 bases, with 14 bases between. This CDR3 is built from 13 residues. Clones were sequenced by immunoSEQ multiplex PCR, and TCRdb holds only the in-frame ones, with some missing. The sample records around 400,000 clones, approximately 83% being singletons. Study-wide findings and caveats: TCR breadth and depth estimates may have understated total T cell responses. With respect to non-spike TCR breadth, vaccine and placebo recipients were similar.

Concerning this clone itself: Antigen unknown.

Specimen: peripheral blood, collected in a trial of Ad26.COV2.S vaccine versus placebo. The receptor's source is a person between 18 and 65 years old who received the Ad26.COV2.S COVID-19 vaccine or a placebo. The gene calls are TRBV7-9 and TRBJ1-2; D gene unclear. The CDR3 region has the DNA TGTGCCAGCAGCTTAGCGGTTTTAGGGTGGAACACCTTC. It encodes CASSLAVLGWNTF.